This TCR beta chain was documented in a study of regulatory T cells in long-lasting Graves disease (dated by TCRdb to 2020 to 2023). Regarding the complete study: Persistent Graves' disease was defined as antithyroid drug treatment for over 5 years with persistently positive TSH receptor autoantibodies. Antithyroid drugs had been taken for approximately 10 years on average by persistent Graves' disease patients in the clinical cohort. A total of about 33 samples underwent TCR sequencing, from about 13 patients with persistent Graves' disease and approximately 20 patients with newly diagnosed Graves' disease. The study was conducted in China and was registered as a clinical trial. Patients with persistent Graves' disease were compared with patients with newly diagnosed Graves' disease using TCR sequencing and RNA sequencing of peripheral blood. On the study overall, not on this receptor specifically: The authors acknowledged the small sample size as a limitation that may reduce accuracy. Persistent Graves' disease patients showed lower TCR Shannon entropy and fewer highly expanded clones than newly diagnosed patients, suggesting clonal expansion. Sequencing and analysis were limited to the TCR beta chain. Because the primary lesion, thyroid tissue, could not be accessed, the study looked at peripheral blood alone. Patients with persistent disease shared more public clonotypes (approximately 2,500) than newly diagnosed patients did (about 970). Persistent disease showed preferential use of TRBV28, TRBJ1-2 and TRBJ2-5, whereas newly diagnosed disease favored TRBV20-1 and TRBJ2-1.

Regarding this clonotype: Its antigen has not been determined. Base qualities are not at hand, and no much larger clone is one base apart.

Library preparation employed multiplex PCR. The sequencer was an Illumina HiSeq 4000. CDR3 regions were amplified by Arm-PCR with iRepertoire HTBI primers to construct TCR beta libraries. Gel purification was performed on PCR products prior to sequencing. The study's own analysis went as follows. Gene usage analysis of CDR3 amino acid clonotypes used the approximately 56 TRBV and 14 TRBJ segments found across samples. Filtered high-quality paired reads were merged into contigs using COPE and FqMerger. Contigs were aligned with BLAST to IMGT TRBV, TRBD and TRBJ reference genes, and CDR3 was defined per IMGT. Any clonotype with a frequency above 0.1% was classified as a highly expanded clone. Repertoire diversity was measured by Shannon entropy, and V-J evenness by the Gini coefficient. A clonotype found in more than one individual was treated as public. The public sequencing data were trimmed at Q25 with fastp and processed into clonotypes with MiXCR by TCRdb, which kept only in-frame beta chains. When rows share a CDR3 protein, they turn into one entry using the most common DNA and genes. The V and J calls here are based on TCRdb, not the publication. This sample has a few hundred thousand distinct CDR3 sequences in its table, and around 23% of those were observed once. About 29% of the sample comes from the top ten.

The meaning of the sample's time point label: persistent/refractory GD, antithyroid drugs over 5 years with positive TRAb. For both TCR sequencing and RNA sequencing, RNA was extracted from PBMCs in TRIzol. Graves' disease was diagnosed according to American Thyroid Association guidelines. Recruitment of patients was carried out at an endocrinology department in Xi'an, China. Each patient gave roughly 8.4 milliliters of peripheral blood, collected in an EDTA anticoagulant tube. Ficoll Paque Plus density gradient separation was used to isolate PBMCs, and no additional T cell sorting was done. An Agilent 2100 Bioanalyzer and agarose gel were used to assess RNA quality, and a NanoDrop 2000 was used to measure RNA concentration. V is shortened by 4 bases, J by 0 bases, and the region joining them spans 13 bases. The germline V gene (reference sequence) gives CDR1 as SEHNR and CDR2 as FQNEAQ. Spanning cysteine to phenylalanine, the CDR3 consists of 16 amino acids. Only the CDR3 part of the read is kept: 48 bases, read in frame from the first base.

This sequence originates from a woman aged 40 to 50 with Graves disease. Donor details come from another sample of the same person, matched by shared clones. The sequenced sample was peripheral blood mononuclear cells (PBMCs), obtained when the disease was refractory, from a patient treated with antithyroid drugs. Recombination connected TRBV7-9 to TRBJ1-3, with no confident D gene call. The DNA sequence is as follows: TGTGCCAGCAGCTACCAAGCAGGCCTCTCTGGAAACACCATATATTTT. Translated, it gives CASSYQAGLSGNTIYF.